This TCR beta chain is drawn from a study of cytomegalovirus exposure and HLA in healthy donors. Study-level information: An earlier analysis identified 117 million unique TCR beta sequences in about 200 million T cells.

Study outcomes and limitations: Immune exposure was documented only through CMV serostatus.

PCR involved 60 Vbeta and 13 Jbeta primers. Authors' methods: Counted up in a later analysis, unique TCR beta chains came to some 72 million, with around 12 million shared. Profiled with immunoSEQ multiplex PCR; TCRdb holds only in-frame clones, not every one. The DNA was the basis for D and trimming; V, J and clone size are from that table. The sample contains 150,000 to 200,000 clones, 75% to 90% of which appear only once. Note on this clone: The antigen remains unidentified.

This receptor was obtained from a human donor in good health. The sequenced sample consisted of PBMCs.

Written as DNA, the CDR3 is TGTGCCAGCAGTCCGGGGGGGAGCACCGGGGAGCTGTTTTTT. Residues: CASSPGGSTGELFF. V gene TRBV7-6 combines with J gene TRBJ2-2, with 8 bases lining up with TRBD2. CDR1 and CDR2 from the germline V gene are SGHVS and FNYEAQ. This CDR3 comprises 14 residues. The J segment lost 4 bases and the V segment lost 6 bases, leaving 4 bases of the junction unmatched.